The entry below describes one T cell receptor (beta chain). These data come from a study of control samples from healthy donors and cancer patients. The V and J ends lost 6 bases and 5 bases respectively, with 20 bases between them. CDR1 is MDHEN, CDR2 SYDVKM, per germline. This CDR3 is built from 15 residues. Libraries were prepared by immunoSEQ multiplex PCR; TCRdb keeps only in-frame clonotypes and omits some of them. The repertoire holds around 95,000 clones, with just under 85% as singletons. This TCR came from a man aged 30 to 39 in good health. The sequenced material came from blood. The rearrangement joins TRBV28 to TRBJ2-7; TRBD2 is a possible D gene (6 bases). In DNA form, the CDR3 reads TGTGCCAGCAGCGTCCCCCTAGCGAACGGGGACGAGCAGTACTTC. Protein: CASSVPLANGDEQYF.